A selection of T cell receptor beta chains follows, all from one sample in a study of blood T cell repertoires in COVID-19. Clones were read by immunoSEQ multiplex PCR, and TCRdb kept only the in-frame ones, dropping some. The sample holds 130,000 or so clones; more than 80% are singletons and the top ten take 4.3%. The sample consisted of peripheral blood. These receptors were taken from a human donor in a cohort sampled during active COVID-19. CDR3s include the opening cysteine and the closing phenylalanine or tryptophan. A D gene is named only where the DNA matches it firmly. The size field is filled for only some rows; it gives once, few, many or a size class.

NA	14	TRBV11-1	TRBJ1-1	NA	CASSFQVMNTEAFF	TGTGCCAGCAGCTTTCAGGTCATGAACACTGAAGCTTTCTTT
NA	13	TRBV6-2/TRBV6-3	TRBJ1-5	NA	CASTPRNGLPQHF	TGTGCCAGCACCCCCCGAAATGGGCTCCCCCAGCATTTT
NA	13	TRBV9	TRBJ2-1	TRBD1	CASSATTGGEQFF	TGTGCCAGCAGCGCTACGACAGGGGGTGAGCAGTTCTTC
NA	13	TRBV3-1/TRBV3-2	TRBJ2-1	TRBD1	CASSLGQHNEQFF	TGTGCCAGCAGTCTGGGACAGCACAATGAGCAGTTCTTC
NA	13	TRBV9	TRBJ2-5	TRBD2	CASSVDPSGDQYF	TGTGCCAGCAGCGTAGATCCTAGCGGGGACCAGTACTTC
NA	16	TRBV6-6	TRBJ2-2	TRBD1	CASSHTGQGFTGELFF	TGTGCCAGCAGCCATACGGGACAGGGGTTCACCGGGGAGCTGTTTTTT
NA	15	TRBV5-1	TRBJ2-3	NA	CASSFSQVVTDTQYF	TGCGCCAGCAGCTTTTCACAGGTTGTCACAGATACGCAGTATTTT
NA	16	TRBV7-8	TRBJ1-5	NA	CASSLGGGASNQPQHF	TGTGCCAGCAGCTTAGGGGGGGGCGCGAGCAATCAGCCCCAGCATTTT
once	16	TRBV5-1	TRBJ1-1	NA	CASSLAPQGMATEAFF	TGCGCCAGCAGCTTGGCCCCCCAGGGTATGGCCACTGAAGCTTTCTTT
NA	16	TRBV2	TRBJ1-1	NA	CASSEALWGAGTEAFF	TGTGCCAGCAGTGAAGCGCTATGGGGAGCCGGCACTGAAGCTTTCTTT
NA	15	TRBV27	TRBJ1-6	TRBD1	CASTLQGALNSPLHF	TGTGCCAGCACCCTACAGGGGGCGCTTAATTCACCCCTCCACTTT
NA	14	TRBV2	TRBJ2-7	TRBD2	CASSVSGGAYEQYF	TGTGCCAGCAGTGTTAGCGGGGGTGCCTACGAGCAGTACTTC
once	14	TRBV7-9	TRBJ1-1	NA	CASSWQVANTEAFF	TGTGCCAGCAGCTGGCAAGTGGCTAACACTGAAGCTTTCTTT
NA	15	TRBV13	TRBJ2-5	TRBD2	CASSRGLATLETQYF	TGTGCCAGCAGCAGAGGACTAGCGACTTTAGAGACCCAGTACTTC
NA	16	TRBV7-2	TRBJ2-2	NA	CASSLGRGVNTGELFF	TGTGCCAGCAGCTTAGGTCGGGGAGTTAACACCGGGGAGCTGTTTTTT
once	16	TRBV7-6	TRBJ1-5	NA	CASSLGQGGGNQPQHF	TGTGCCAGCAGCTTAGGCCAGGGAGGGGGCAATCAGCCCCAGCATTTT
NA	17	TRBV4-3	TRBJ2-3	TRBD2	CASSRTGTSGGSDTQYF	TGCGCCAGCAGCCGCACCGGGACTAGCGGGGGGTCAGATACGCAGTATTTT
NA	17	TRBV7-2	TRBJ2-1	NA	CASGILGGSSSYNEQFF	TGTGCCAGCGGGATCTTGGGCGGGTCGAGCTCCTACAATGAGCAGTTCTTC
NA	15	TRBV7-2	TRBJ2-7	NA	CASSARQGVKYEQYF	TGTGCCAGCAGCGCCAGGCAGGGTGTCAAATACGAGCAGTACTTC
NA	17	TRBV10-3	TRBJ2-2	NA	CAIKRTDLNSGTGELFF	TGTGCCATCAAGAGGACAGACCTTAATAGTGGCACCGGGGAGCTGTTTTTT
NA	15	TRBV19	TRBJ1-5	TRBD1	CASSEGQGGNQPQHF	TGTGCCAGTAGTGAAGGACAGGGGGGTAATCAGCCCCAGCATTTT
NA	14	TRBV28	TRBJ2-2	NA	CASRGQGFTGELFF	TGTGCCAGCAGGGGTCAGGGATTCACCGGGGAGCTGTTTTTT
NA	15	TRBV24-1	TRBJ1-1	NA	CATSDAGGNRAEAFF	TGTGCCACCAGTGACGCGGGAGGGAATAGAGCTGAAGCTTTCTTT
NA	15	TRBV2	TRBJ1-5	TRBD1	CASRDRDYGNQPQHF	TGTGCCAGCAGGGACAGGGACTATGGCAATCAGCCCCAGCATTTT
NA	15	TRBV5-1	TRBJ1-1	NA	CASRPISFRGTEAFF	TGCGCCAGCAGACCCATTTCCTTTCGAGGCACTGAAGCTTTCTTT
NA	17	TRBV5-1	TRBJ2-6	NA	CASSLNGDSSGANVLTF	TGCGCCAGCAGCTTGAACGGGGACTCCTCTGGGGCCAACGTCCTGACTTTC
NA	14	TRBV6-6	TRBJ1-4	NA	CASSYFDSGEKLFF	TGTGCCAGCAGTTACTTCGACTCCGGTGAAAAACTGTTTTTT
NA	13	TRBV3-1/TRBV3-2	TRBJ1-1	TRBD1	CASSLTGLGEAFF	TGTGCCAGCAGCTTGACAGGGCTGGGGGAAGCTTTCTTT
NA	13	TRBV9	TRBJ1-1	NA	CASSTSLNTEAFF	TGTGCCAGCAGTACATCCTTGAACACTGAAGCTTTCTTT
NA	13	TRBV2	TRBJ2-7	NA	CARGQFGLYEQYF	TGTGCCAGAGGACAGTTCGGGTTATACGAGCAGTACTTC
NA	15	TRBV6-2/TRBV6-3	TRBJ2-2	NA	CASSQTGANTGELFF	TGTGCCAGCAGCCAGACTGGGGCCAACACCGGGGAGCTGTTTTTT
NA	16	TRBV25-1	TRBJ2-7	TRBD1	CASRAPEGQGSYEQYF	TGTGCCAGCAGGGCCCCTGAGGGACAGGGGAGTTACGAGCAGTACTTC
NA	13	TRBV2	TRBJ1-2	NA	CASSSGDGYGYTF	TGTGCCAGCAGTTCAGGGGATGGCTATGGCTACACCTTC
NA	11	TRBV3-1/TRBV3-2	TRBJ2-1	NA	CASSQQGEQFF	TGTGCCAGCAGCCAGCAGGGTGAGCAGTTCTTC
NA	14	TRBV28	TRBJ2-1	TRBD2	CALGTSGGVNEQFF	TGTGCCCTGGGGACTAGCGGGGGGGTTAATGAGCAGTTCTTC
NA	14	TRBV7-2	TRBJ2-5	TRBD2	CASSLGLAGETQYF	TGTGCCAGCAGCTTAGGGCTAGCGGGGGAGACCCAGTACTTC
NA	15	TRBV19	TRBJ2-3	NA	CASSERERITDTQYF	TGTGCCAGTAGTGAAAGAGAGCGGATCACAGATACGCAGTATTTT
NA	13	TRBV7-2	TRBJ1-2	NA	CASSQRGSYGYTF	TGTGCCAGCAGTCAAAGAGGGAGCTATGGCTACACCTTC
NA	12	TRBV30	TRBJ2-1	NA	CAWSVLDGVQFF	TGTGCCTGGAGTGTACTCGACGGAGTCCAGTTCTTC
NA	16	TRBV30	TRBJ2-5	NA	CAWSPYGAGGRETQYF	TGTGCCTGGAGTCCCTATGGGGCCGGGGGTAGGGAGACCCAGTACTTC
once	15	TRBV4-3	TRBJ2-2	NA	CASSQDREVTGELFF	TGCGCCAGCAGCCAAGACCGAGAGGTCACCGGGGAGCTGTTTTTT
NA	15	TRBV27	TRBJ1-2	NA	CASSFRGGNNYGYTF	TGTGCCAGCAGTTTTAGGGGAGGAAACAACTATGGCTACACCTTC
NA	14	TRBV5-6	TRBJ2-1	NA	CASSLGGGYNEQFF	TGTGCCAGCAGCTTAGGTGGGGGGTACAATGAGCAGTTCTTC
NA	13	TRBV3-1/TRBV3-2	TRBJ1-4	NA	CASAQGLNEKLFF	TGTGCCAGTGCCCAGGGATTAAATGAAAAACTGTTTTTT
NA	15	TRBV6-5	TRBJ2-3	NA	CASSPTGSGPDTQYF	TGTGCCAGCAGTCCAACAGGGTCCGGCCCAGATACGCAGTATTTT
NA	16	TRBV3-1/TRBV3-2	TRBJ2-5	TRBD1	CASSHPRQGLGETQYF	TGTGCCAGCAGCCACCCCAGACAGGGATTGGGAGAGACCCAGTACTTC
NA	16	TRBV6-4	TRBJ2-3	TRBD2	CASSDSRAGGPDTQYF	TGTGCCAGCAGTGACTCGAGAGCGGGGGGGCCAGATACGCAGTATTTT
NA	13	TRBV2	TRBJ1-6	NA	CASLTENNSPLHF	TGTGCCAGCCTAACAGAAAATAATTCACCCCTCCACTTT
NA	17	TRBV6-2/TRBV6-3	TRBJ2-1	TRBD1	CASSYSIGDRSYNEQFF	TGTGCCAGCAGTTACTCGATAGGGGACAGATCCTACAATGAGCAGTTCTTC
NA	13	TRBV13	TRBJ2-3	NA	CAGRDRGTDTQYF	TGTGCCGGACGTGACCGGGGGACAGATACGCAGTATTTT
NA	15	TRBV6-5	TRBJ1-5	NA	CASCDRQWGNQPQHF	TGTGCCAGCTGCGACAGGCAGTGGGGCAATCAGCCCCAGCATTTT
NA	12	TRBV5-5	TRBJ1-2	NA	CASSPLAYGYTF	TGTGCCAGCAGCCCATTAGCGTATGGCTACACCTTC
once	14	TRBV15	TRBJ1-3	NA	CATSRGGGGNTIYF	TGTGCCACCAGCAGAGGAGGCGGTGGAAACACCATATATTTT
NA	15	TRBV7-3	TRBJ2-6	NA	CASSPTPIGANVLTF	TGTGCCAGCAGCCCTACTCCCATTGGGGCCAACGTCCTGACTTTC
NA	15	TRBV27	TRBJ1-2	TRBD1	CASSARQGSVYGYTF	TGTGCCAGCAGTGCCCGACAGGGTTCAGTCTATGGCTACACCTTC
NA	13	TRBV5-1	TRBJ1-2	TRBD1	CASSSGTGRGYTF	TGCGCCAGCAGCTCGGGGACAGGGCGCGGCTACACCTTC
NA	12	TRBV6-6	TRBJ1-1	TRBD1	CASSWGQGNAFF	TGTGCCAGCAGTTGGGGACAGGGAAACGCTTTCTTT